This entry concerns a single T cell receptor (beta chain). Enrolment of Seattle patients took place during active infection, and they were followed longitudinally. The data were taken from a study of blood T cell repertoires in COVID-19. For the study at large: Acute and convalescent COVID-19 specimens originated in the United States, Italy and Spain. Sources were T cells, B-cell-depleted T cells, or PBMCs; the material itself was cDNA or gDNA.

Methods used by the authors: Reference gene primer amplification yielded estimated nucleated cell counts. The method was immunoSEQ multiplex PCR; TCRdb's version includes in-frame clones alone and lacks a portion of them. That table supplies the V and J calls and clone size; D and trimming were determined from the DNA. The profile shows about 180,000 clones, around 74% of them singletons. This CDR3 region has 14 residues. Germline V gene lookup returns CDR1 SNHLY and CDR2 FYNNEI. The trim removed 7 bases at V and 2 bases at J, leaving 4 bases unmatched. The sample comprised peripheral blood. V gene TRBV2 combines with J gene TRBJ2-3, with 9 bases identical to TRBD2. The TCR was taken from a woman aged 55-70 years with COVID-19, enrolled during active disease. The CDR3 loop is CASKAGGTTDTQYF. The DNA of the CDR3 is TGTGCCAGCAAAGCGGGAGGAACCACAGATACGCAGTATTTT.